The 8 T cell receptor beta chains below were found in one sample sequenced in a study of cytomegalovirus exposure and HLA in healthy donors. The method was immunoSEQ multiplex PCR; TCRdb's version includes in-frame clones alone and lacks a portion of them. The sample holds some 130,000 clones; about 80% are singletons and the top ten take about 27%. The specimen was PBMCs. These receptors originate from a man aged 25-45 years in good health and CMV-seropositive.

This chain uses TRBV9 with TRBJ1-2; the match to TRBD1 covers 10 bases. CDR1 is SGDLS, CDR2 YYNGEE, per germline. The CDR3 is 14 amino acids. After removal of 3 bases from V and 8 bases from J, the junction contained 7 bases not matched to a gene. CDR3 DNA: TGTGCCAGCAGCGGAGCCGGGACAGGGGACGGCTACACCTTC. It encodes CASSGAGTGDGYTF. Filled out from reference TRBV9 and TRBJ1-2, the complete variable domain reads DSGVTQTPKHLITATGQRVTLRCSPRSGDLSVYWYQQSLDQGLQFLIQYYNGEERAKGNILERFSAQQFPDLHSELNLSSLELGDSALYFCASSGAGTGDGYTFGSGTRLTVV.

The rearrangement links TRBV2 to TRBJ1-2; 8 nucleotides match TRBD1. V lost 6 bases, J lost 6 bases, and 9 bases stayed unmatched. The CDR3 has 14 amino acids. Germline loops: CDR1 SNHLY, CDR2 FYNNEI. This chain's CDR3 is CASRNQGAGDGYTF. CDR3 in DNA: TGTGCCAGCAGGAATCAGGGGGCGGGGGATGGCTACACCTTC.

The V and J genes are TRBV4-3 and TRBJ1-2; D is unresolved. Germline CDR1 is LGHNA and CDR2 is YSLEER. Trimming removed 4 bases at V and 3 bases at J, with 12 bases between. The CDR3 runs 14 residues. The chain's CDR3 is CASSLGISDYGYTF. The CDR3 region has the DNA TGCGCCAGCAGCCTCGGTATCTCTGACTATGGCTACACCTTC.

This chain links TRBV9 with TRBJ1-2, with D perhaps TRBD1 (5 bases). The ends were cut back, 3 bases at V and 4 bases at J, with 19 bases in the middle. The CDR3 extends over 16 amino acids. Per the germline V gene, CDR1 is SGDLS and CDR2 is YYNGEE. The CDR3 nucleotides are TGTGCCAGCAGCGGGGGGACTACCGCTGGGGGCTATGGCTACACCTTC. Translation gives CASSGGTTAGGYGYTF.

A single count supports this clone. V gene TRBV5-1 combines with J gene TRBJ2-1, with 11 nucleotides matching TRBD2. V was pared by 0 bases and J by 10 bases, with 6 bases of the junction left unmatched. Germline CDR1 and CDR2: SGHRS and YFSETQ. The CDR3 sequence is 15 residues long. The CDR3 protein is CASSLVSGRAREQFF. The CDR3 bases are TGCGCCAGCAGCTTGGTTAGCGGGAGGGCCAGAGAGCAGTTCTTC.

The J gene is TRBJ1-4, the V gene TRBV27, with 9 bases fitting TRBD1. J gave up 8 bases and V 5 bases, and 9 bases lay outside the gene matches. The germline CDR1 and CDR2 sequences are MNHEY and SMNVEV (reference sequence). The CDR3 covers 15 residues. The CDR3 bases are TGTGCCAGCAGTCCGCCGGGGACAGGGAAAGAAAAACTGTTTTTT. Translating gives CASSPPGTGKEKLFF. The entire variable domain, with the rest obtained from reference TRBV27 and TRBJ1-4, is as follows: EAQVTQNPRYLITVTGKKLTVTCSQNMNHEYMSWYRQDPGLGLRQIYYSMNVEVTDKGDVPEGYKVSRKEKRNFPLILESPSPNQTSLYFCASSPPGTGKEKLFFGSGTQLSVL.

This clone was seen only a few times. This chain joins TRBV11-2 and TRBJ2-1, with a weak D call TRBD2 (5 bases). CDR3 length: 16 amino acids. V lost 6 bases and J lost 5, with 20 bases in between. Germline assignment: CDR1 SGHAT and CDR2 FQNNGV. DNA for the CDR3: TGTGCCAGCAGACAGACCCTAGGACTTGGAAACAATGAGCAGTTCTTC. Its protein is CASRQTLGLGNNEQFF.

CDR3 region: CASSMGLAGVETQYF. The CDR3 nucleotides are TGTGCCAGCAGCATGGGACTAGCGGGAGTAGAGACCCAGTACTTC. The chain couples TRBV5-6 to TRBJ2-5; the match to TRBD2 covers 14 bases. V lost 4 bases to trimming and J lost 4 bases; unmatched junction nucleotides: 3. This CDR3 is built from 15 residues. CDR1 and CDR2 (germline): SGHDT, YYEEEE.